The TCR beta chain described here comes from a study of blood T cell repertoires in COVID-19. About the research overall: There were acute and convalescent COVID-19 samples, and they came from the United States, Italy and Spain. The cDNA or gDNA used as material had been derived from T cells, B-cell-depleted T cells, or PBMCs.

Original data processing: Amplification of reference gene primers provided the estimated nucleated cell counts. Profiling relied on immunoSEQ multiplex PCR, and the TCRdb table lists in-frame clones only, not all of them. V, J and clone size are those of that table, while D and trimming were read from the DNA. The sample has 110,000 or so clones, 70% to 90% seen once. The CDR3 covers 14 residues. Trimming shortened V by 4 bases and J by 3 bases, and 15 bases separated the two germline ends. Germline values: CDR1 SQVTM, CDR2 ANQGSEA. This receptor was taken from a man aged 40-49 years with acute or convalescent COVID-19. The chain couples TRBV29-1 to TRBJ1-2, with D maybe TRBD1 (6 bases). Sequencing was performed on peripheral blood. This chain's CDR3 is CSVGSLGGDYGYTF. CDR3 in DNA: TGCAGCGTTGGATCCCTTGGGGGCGACTATGGCTACACCTTC.